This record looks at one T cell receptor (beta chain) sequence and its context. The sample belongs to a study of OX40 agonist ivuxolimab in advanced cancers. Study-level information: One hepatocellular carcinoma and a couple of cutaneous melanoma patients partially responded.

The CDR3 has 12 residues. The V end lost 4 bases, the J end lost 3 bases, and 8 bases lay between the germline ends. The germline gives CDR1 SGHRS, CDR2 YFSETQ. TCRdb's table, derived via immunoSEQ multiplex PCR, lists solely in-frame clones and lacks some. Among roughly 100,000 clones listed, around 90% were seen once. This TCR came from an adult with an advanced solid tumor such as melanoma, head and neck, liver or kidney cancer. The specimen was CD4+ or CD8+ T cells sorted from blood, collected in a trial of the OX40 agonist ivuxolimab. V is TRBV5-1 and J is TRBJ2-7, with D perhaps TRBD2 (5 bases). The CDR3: CASSTDFYEQYF. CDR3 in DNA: TGCGCCAGCAGCACGGACTTCTACGAGCAGTACTTC. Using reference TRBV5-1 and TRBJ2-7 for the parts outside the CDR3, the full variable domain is KAGVTQTPRYLIKTRGQQVTLSCSPISGHRSVSWYQQTPGQGLQFLFEYFSETQRNKGNFPGRFSGRQFSNSRSEMNVSTLELGDSALYLCASSTDFYEQYFGPGTRLTVT.